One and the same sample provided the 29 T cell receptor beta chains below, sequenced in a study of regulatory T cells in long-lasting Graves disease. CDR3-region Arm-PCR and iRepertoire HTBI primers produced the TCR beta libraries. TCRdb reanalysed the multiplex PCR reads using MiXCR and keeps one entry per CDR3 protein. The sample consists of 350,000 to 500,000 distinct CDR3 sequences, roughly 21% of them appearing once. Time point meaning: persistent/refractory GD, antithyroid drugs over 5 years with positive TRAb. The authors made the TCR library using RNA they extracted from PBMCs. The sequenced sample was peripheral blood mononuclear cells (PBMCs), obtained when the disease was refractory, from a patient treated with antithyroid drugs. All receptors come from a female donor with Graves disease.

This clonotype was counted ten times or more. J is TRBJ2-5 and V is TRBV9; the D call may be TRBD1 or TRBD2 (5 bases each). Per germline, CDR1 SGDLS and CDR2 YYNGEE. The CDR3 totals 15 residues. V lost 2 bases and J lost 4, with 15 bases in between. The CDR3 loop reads CASSVEGNGRETQYF. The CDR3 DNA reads TGTGCCAGCAGCGTTGAGGGGAACGGTCGAGAGACCCAGTACTTC.

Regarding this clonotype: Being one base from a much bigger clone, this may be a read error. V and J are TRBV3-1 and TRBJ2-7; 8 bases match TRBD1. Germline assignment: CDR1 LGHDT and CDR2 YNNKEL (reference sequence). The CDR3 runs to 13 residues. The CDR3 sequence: CAGSRRTGPEQYF. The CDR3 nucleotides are TGTGCCGGCAGCCGCCGGACAGGGCCCGAGCAGTACTTC.

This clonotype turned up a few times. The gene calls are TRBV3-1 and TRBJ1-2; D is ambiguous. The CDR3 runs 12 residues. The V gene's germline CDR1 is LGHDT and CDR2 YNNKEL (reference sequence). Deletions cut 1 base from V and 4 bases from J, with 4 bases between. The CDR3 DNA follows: TGTGCCAGCAGCCAAGGGCGCTATGGCTACACCTTC. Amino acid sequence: CASSQGRYGYTF.

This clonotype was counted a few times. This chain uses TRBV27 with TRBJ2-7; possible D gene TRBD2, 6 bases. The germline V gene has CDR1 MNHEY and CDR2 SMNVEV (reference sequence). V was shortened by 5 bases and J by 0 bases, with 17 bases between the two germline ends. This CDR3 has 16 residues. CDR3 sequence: CASSPSIGEDSYEQYF. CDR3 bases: TGTGCCAGCAGTCCGTCGATCGGGGAGGACTCCTACGAGCAGTACTTC.

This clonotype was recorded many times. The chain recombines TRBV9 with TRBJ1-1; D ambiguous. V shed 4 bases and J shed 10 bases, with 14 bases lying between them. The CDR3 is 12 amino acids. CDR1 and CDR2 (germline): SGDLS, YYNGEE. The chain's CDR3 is CASSPDLGVAFF. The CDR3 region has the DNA TGTGCCAGCAGCCCCGACCTAGGCGTAGCTTTCTTT.

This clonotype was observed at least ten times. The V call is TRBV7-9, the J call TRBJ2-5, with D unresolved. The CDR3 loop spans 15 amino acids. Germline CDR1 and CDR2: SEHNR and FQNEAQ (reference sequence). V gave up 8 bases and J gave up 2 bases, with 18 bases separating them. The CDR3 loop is CASLPLGRIQETQYF. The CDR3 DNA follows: TGTGCCAGCCTCCCGCTGGGCCGAATACAAGAGACCCAGTACTTC.

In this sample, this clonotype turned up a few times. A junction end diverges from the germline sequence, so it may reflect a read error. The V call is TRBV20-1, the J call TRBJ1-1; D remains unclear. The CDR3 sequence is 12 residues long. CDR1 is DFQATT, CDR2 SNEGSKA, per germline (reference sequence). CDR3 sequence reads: CSVRLGLTEASF. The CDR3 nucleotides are TGCAGTGTTAGGTTAGGACTCACTGAAGCTTCCTTT.

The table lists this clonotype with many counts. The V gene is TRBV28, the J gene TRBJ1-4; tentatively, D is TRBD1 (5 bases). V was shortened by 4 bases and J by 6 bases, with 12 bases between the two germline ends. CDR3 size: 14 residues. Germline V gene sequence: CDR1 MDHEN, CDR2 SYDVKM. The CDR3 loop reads CASSSAGADEKLFF. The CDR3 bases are TGTGCCAGCAGTTCGGCCGGGGCCGATGAAAAACTGTTTTTT.

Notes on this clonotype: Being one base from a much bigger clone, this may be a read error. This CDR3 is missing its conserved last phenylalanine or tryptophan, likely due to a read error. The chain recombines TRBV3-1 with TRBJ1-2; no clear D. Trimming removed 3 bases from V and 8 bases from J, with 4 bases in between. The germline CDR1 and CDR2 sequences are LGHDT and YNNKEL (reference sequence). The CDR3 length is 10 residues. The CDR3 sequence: CASSHGGYTL. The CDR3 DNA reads TGTGCCAGCAGCCACGGAGGCTACACCCTC.

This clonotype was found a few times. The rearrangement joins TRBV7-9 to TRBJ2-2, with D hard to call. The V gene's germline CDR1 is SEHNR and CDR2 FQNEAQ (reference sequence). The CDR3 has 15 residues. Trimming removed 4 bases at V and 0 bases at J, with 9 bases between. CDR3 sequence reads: CASSWGVANTGELFF. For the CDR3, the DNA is TGTGCCAGCAGCTGGGGTGTAGCGAACACCGGGGAGCTGTTTTTT.

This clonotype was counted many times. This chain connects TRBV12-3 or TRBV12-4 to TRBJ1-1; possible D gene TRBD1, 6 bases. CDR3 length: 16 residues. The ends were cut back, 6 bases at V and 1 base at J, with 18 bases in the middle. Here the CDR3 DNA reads TGTGCCAGCAGCAGGCGACGGGGGCCGACGAACACTGAAGCTTTCTTT. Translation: CASSRRRGPTNTEAFF.

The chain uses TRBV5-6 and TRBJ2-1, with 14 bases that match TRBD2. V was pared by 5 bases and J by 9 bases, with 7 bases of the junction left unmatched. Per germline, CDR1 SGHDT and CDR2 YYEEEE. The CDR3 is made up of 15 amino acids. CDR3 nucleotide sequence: TGTGCCAGCAGTCGACTAGCGGGAGGGCCGGGTGAGCAGTTCTTC. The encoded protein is CASSRLAGGPGEQFF.

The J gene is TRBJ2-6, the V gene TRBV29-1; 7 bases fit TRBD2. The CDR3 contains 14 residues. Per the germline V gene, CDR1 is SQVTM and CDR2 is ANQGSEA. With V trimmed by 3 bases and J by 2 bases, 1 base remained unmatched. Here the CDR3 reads CSVEGGTGANVLTF. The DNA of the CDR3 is TGCAGCGTTGAGGGGGGGACTGGGGCCAACGTCCTGACTTTC.

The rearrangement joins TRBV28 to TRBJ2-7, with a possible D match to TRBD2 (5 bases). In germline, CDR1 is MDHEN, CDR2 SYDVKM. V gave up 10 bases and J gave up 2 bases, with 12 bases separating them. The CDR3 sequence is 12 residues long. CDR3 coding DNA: TGTGCCACCGAGGGCAGGACCTACGAGCAGTACTTC. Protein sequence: CATEGRTYEQYF.

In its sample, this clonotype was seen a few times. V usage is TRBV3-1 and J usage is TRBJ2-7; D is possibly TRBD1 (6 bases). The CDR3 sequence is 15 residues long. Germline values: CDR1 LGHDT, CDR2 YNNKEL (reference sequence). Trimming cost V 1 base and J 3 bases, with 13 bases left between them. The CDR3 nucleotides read TGTGCCAGCAGCCAAGTATGGACAGACAACTACGAGCAGTACTTC. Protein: CASSQVWTDNYEQYF.

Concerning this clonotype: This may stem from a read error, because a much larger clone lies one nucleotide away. The CDR3 sequence: CASSLGDRAVTGAFF. The CDR3 region has the DNA TGCGCCAGCAGCTTGGGCGACAGGGCAGTCACTGGAGCTTTCTTT. This chain joins TRBV5-1 and TRBJ1-1, with 7 nucleotides matching TRBD1. CDR3 length: 15 residues. The germline gives CDR1 SGHRS, CDR2 YFSETQ.

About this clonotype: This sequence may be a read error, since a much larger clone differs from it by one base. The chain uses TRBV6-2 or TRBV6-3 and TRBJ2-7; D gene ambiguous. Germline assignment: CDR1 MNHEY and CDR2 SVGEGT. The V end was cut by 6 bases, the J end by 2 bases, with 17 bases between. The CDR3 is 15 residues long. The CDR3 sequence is CASRAFSRRTYEQYF. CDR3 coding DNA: TGTGCCAGCAGAGCCTTTAGCAGGCGCACCTACGAGCAGTACTTC.

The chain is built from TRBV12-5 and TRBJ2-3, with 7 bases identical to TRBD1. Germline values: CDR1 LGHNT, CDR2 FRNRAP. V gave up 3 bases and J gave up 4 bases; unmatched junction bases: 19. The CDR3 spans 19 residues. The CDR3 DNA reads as TGTGCTAGTGGTTTCCCCAACCCCCCGGACAGGTTATTTCCAGATACGCAGTATTTT. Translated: CASGFPNPPDRLFPDTQYF. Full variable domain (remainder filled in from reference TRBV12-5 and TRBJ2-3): DARVTQTPRHKVTEMGQEVTMRCQPILGHNTVFWYRQTMMQGLELLAYFRNRAPLDDSGMPKDRFSAEMPDATLATLKIQPSEPRDSAVYFCASGFPNPPDRLFPDTQYFGPGTRLTVL.

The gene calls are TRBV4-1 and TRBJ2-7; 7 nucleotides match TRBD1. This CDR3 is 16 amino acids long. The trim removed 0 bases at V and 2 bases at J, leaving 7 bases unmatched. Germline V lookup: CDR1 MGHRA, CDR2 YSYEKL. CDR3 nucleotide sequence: TGCGCCAGCAGCCAAGATTTGGGACAGAGTCCCTACGAGCAGTACTTC. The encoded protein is CASSQDLGQSPYEQYF.

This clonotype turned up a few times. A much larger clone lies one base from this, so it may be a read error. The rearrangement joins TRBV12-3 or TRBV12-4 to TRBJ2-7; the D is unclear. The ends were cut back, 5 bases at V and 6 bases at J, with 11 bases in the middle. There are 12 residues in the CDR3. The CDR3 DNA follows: TGTGCCAGCAGTCCGGAAAGTTGCGAGCAGTACTTC. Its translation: CASSPESCEQYF.

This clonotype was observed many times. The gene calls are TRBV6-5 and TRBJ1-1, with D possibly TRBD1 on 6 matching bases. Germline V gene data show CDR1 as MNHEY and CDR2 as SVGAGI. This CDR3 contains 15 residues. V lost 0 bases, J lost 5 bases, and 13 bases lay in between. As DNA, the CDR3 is TGTGCCAGCAGTTACTCGACAGGTCCAGGGACTGAAGCTTTCTTT. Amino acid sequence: CASSYSTGPGTEAFF.

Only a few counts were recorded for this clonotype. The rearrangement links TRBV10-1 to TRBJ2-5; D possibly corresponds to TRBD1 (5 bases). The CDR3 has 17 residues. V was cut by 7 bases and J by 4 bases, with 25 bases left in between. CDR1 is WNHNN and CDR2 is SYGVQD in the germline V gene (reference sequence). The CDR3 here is CASKPLVRSGWSETQYF. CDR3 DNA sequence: TGCGCCAGCAAACCCCTTGTTCGGTCAGGGTGGTCAGAGACCCAGTACTTC.

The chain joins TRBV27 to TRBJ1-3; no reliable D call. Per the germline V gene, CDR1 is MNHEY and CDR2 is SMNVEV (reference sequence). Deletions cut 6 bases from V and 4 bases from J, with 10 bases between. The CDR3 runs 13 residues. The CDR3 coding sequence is TGTGCCAGCAGGGCTCTGTCGGGAAACACCATATATTTT. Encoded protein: CASRALSGNTIYF.

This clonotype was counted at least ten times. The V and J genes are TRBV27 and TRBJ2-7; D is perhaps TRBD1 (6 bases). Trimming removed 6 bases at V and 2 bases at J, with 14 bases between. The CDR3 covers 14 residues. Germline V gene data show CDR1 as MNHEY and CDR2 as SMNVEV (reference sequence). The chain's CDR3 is CASRLTGIAYEQYF. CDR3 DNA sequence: TGTGCCAGCAGGCTAACAGGGATTGCCTACGAGCAGTACTTC.

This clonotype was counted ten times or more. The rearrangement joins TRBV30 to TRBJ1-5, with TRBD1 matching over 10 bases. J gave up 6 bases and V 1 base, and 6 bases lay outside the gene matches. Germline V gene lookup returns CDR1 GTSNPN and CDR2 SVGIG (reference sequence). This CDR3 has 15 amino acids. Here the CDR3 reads CAWSAGQGFGQPQHF. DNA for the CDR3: TGTGCCTGGAGTGCGGGACAGGGGTTTGGTCAGCCCCAGCATTTT.

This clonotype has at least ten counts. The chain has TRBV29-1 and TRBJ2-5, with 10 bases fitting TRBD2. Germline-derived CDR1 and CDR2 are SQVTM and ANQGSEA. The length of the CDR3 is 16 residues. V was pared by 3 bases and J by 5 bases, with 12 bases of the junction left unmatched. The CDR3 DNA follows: TGCAGCGTTGAGTTCGCTAGCGGGAGTGGGTGGGAGACCCAGTACTTC. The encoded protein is CSVEFASGSGWETQYF.

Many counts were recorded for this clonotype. CDR3 sequence (DNA): TGTGCCAGCAGTGAAGGGCAGGGGCTGCTCGGCACCTTC. Its translation is CASSEGQGLLGTF. The chain combines TRBV2 with TRBJ1-2; tentatively, D is TRBD1 (6 bases). The CDR3 covers 13 residues. Trimming stripped 1 base from V and 13 bases from J, with 16 bases between. Germline CDR1 is SNHLY and CDR2 is FYNNEI.

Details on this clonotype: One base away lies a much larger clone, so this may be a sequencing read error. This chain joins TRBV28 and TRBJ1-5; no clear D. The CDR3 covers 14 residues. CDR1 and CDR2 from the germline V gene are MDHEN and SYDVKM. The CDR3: CAGSLYSRNQPQHF. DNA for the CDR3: TGTGCCGGCAGTTTATACAGTAGGAATCAGCCCCAGCATTTT.

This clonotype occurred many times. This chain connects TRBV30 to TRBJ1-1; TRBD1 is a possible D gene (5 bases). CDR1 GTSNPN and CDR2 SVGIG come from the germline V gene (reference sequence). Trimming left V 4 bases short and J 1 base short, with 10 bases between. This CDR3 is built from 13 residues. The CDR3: CAWNQDRNTEAFF. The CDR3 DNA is TGTGCCTGGAACCAAGACAGGAACACTGAAGCTTTCTTT.